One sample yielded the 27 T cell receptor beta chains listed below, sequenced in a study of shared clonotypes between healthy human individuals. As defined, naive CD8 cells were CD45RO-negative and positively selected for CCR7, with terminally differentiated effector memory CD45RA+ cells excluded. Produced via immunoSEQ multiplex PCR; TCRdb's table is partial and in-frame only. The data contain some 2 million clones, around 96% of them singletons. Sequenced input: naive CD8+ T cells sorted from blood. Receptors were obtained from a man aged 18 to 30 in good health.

The CDR3 protein is CASSFRETYEQYF. CDR3 in DNA: TGTGCCAGCAGTTTCCGGGAAACCTACGAGCAGTACTTC. This chain connects TRBV27 to TRBJ2-7; maybe TRBD2 (5 bases). The germline V gene has CDR1 MNHEY and CDR2 SMNVEV (reference sequence). V was cut by 3 bases and J by 2 bases, with 8 bases left in between. There are 13 residues in the CDR3.

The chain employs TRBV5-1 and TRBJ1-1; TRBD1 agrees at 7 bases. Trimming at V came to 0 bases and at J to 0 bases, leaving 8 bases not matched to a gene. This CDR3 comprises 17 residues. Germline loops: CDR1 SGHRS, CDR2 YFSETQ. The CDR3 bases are TGCGCCAGCAGCTTGGCCTATATAACAGGGGTGAACACTGAAGCTTTCTTT. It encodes CASSLAYITGVNTEAFF.

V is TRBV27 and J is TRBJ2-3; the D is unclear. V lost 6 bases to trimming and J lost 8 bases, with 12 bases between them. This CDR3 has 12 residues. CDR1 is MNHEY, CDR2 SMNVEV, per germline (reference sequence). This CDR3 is CASSPGTFTQYF. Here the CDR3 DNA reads TGTGCCAGCAGCCCGGGCACTTTTACGCAGTATTTT.

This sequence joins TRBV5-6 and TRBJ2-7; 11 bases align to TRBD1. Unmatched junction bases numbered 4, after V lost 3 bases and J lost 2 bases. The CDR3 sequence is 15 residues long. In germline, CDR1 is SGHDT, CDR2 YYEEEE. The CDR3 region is CASSWGTGGTYEQYF. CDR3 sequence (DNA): TGTGCCAGCAGCTGGGGGACAGGGGGAACCTACGAGCAGTACTTC. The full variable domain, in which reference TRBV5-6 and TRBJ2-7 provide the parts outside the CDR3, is DAGVTQSPTHLIKTRGQQVTLRCSPKSGHDTVSWYQQALGQGPQFIFQYYEEEERQRGNFPDRFSGHQFPNYSSELNVNALLLGDSALYLCASSWGTGGTYEQYFGPGTRLTVT.

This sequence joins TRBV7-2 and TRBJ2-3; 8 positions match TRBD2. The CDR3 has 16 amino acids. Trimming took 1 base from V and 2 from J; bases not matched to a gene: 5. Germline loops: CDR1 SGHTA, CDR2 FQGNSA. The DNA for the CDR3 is TGTGCCAGCAGCTTAGTTAGCGGGGTGTTCACAGATACGCAGTATTTT. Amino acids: CASSLVSGVFTDTQYF. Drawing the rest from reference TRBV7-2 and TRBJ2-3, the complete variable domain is GAGVSQSPSNKVTEKGKDVELRCDPISGHTALYWYRQSLGQGLEFLIYFQGNSAPDKSGLPSDRFSAERTGGSVSTLTIQRTQQEDSAVYLCASSLVSGVFTDTQYFGPGTRLTVL.

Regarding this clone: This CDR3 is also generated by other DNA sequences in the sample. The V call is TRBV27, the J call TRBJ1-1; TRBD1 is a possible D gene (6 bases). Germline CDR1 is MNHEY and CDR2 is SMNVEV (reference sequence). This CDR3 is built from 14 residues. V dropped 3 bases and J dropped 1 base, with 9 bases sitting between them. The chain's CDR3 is CASSFGGANTEAFF. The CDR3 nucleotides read TGTGCCAGCAGTTTTGGGGGGGCGAACACTGAAGCTTTCTTT.

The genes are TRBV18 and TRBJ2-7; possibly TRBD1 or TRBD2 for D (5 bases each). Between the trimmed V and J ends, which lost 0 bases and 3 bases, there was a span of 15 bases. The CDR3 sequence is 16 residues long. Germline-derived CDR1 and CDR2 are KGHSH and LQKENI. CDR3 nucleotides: TGTGCCAGCTCACCACCGGGCCCCCAGGGACGCTACGAGCAGTACTTC. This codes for CASSPPGPQGRYEQYF.

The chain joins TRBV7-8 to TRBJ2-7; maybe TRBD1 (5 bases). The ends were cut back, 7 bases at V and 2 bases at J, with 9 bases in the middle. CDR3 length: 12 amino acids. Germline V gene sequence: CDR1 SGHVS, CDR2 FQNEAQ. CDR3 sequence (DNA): TGTGCCAGCACGACAGACACCTACGAGCAGTACTTC. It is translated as CASTTDTYEQYF.

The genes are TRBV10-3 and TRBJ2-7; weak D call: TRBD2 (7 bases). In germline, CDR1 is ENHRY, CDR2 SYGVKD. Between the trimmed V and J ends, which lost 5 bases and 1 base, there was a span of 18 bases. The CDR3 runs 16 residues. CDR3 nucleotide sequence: TGTGCCATCAGTCCTTCGAGGGGGGGAGGGTCCTACGAGCAGTACTTC. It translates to CAISPSRGGGSYEQYF.

DNA of the CDR3: TGTGCCAGCAGGCCCCCGGGGGCCTACAATGAGCAGTTCTTC. Translating it yields CASRPPGAYNEQFF. The chain recombines TRBV5-6 with TRBJ2-1; perhaps TRBD2 as D (6 bases). The CDR3 consists of 14 residues. V lost 5 bases and J lost 2, with 11 bases in between. Looked up from germline, CDR1 is SGHDT and CDR2 is YYEEEE.

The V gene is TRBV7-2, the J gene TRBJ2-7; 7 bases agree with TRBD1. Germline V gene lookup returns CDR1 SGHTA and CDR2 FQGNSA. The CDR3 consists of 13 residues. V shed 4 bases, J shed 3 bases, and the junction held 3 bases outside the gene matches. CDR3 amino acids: CASSSGQVYEQYF. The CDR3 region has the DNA TGTGCCAGCAGCTCCGGACAGGTCTACGAGCAGTACTTC.

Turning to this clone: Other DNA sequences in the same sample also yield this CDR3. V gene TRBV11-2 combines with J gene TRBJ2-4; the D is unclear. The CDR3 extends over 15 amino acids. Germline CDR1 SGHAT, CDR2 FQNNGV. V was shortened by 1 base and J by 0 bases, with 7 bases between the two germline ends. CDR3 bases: TGTGCCAGCAGCTTAGGGGGATTAGCCAAAAACATTCAGTACTTC. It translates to CASSLGGLAKNIQYF.

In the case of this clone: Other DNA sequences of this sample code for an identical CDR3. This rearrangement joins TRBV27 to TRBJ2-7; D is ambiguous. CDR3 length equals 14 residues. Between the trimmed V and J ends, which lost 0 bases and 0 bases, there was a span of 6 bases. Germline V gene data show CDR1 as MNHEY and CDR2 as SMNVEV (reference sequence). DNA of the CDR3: TGTGCCAGCAGTTTATCGGGTAGCTCCTACGAGCAGTACTTC. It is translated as CASSLSGSSYEQYF.

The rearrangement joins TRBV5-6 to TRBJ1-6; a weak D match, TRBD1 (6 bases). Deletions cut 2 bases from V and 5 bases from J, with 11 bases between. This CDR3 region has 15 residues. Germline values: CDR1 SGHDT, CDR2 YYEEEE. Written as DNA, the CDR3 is TGTGCCAGCAGCTTTGCGGGGGCGGATAATTCACCCCTCCACTTT. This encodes CASSFAGADNSPLHF.

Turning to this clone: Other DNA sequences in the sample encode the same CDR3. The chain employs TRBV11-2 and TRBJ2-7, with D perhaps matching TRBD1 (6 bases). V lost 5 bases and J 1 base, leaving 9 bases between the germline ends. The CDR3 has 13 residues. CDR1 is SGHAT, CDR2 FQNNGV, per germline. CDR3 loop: CASSLGQSYEQYF. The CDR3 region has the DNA TGTGCCAGCAGCCTTGGACAGTCCTACGAGCAGTACTTC.

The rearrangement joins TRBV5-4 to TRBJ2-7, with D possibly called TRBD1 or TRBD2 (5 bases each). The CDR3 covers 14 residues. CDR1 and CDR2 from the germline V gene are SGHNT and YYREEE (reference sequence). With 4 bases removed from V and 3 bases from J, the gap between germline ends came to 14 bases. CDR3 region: CASSRDETLYEQYF. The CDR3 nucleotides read TGTGCCAGCAGCCGGGACGAAACCCTCTACGAGCAGTACTTC. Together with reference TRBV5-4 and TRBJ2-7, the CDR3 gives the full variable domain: ETGVTQSPTHLIKTRGQQVTLRCSSQSGHNTVSWYQQALGQGPQFIFQYYREEENGRGNFPPRFSGLQFPNYSSELNVNALELDDSALYLCASSRDETLYEQYFGPGTRLTVT.

In nucleotides, the CDR3 is TGTGCCATCGGGGGGGTACTGACCTACGAGCAGTACTTC. Translation: CAIGGVLTYEQYF. The chain combines TRBV10-3 with TRBJ2-7; TRBD2 matches 7 bases. This CDR3 comprises 13 residues. The germline V gene encodes CDR1 ENHRY and CDR2 SYGVKD. Trimming removed 8 bases from V and 2 bases from J; junction bases left unmatched: 6.

CDR3 loop: CASSQGQGNAGTEAFF. The CDR3 nucleotides are TGCGCCAGCAGCCAAGGACAGGGTAACGCGGGGACTGAAGCTTTCTTT. V and J are TRBV4-3 and TRBJ1-1, with 7 bases matching TRBD1. In germline, CDR1 is LGHNA, CDR2 YSLEER. The J segment lost 5 bases and the V segment lost 1 base, leaving 10 bases of the junction unmatched. The length of the CDR3 is 16 residues.

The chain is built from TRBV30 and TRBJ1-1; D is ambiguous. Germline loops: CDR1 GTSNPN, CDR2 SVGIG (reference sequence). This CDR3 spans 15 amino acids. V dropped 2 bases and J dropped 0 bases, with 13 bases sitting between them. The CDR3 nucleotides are TGTGCCTGGAGTCATATGCGGGCCGTGAACACTGAAGCTTTCTTT. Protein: CAWSHMRAVNTEAFF.

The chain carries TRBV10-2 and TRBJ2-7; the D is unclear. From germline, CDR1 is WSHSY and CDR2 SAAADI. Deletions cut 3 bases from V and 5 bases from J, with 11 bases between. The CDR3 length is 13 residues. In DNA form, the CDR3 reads TGCGCCAGCAGTGATAGGGTCTGGGACGAGCAGTACTTC. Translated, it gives CASSDRVWDEQYF.

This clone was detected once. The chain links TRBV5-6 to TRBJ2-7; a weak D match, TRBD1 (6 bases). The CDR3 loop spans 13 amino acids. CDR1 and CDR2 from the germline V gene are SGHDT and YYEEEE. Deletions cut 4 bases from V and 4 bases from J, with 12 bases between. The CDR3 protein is CASSPRDTYEQYF. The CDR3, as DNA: TGTGCCAGCAGCCCCCGGGACACGTACGAGCAGTACTTC.

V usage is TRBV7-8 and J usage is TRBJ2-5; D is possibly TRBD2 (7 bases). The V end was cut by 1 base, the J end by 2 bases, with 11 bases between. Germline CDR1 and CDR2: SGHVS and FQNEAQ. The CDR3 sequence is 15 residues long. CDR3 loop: CASSLGGGGQETQYF. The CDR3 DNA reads TGTGCCAGCAGCTTAGGAGGGGGAGGGCAAGAGACCCAGTACTTC.

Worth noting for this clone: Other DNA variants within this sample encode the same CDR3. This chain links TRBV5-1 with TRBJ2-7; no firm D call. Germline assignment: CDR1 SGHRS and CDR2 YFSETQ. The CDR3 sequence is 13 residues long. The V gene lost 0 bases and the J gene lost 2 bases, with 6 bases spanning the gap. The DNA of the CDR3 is TGCGCCAGCAGCTTGGACGGCACCTACGAGCAGTACTTC. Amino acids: CASSLDGTYEQYF.

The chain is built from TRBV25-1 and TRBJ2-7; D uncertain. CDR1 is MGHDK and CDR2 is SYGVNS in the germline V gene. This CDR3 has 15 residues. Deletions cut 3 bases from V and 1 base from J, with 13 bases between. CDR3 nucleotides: TGTGCCAGCAGTGATTTTTTACGAGGATCCTACGAGCAGTACTTC. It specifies CASSDFLRGSYEQYF.

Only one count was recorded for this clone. CDR3 in amino acids: CASSQRDGGPYNEQFF. The CDR3 DNA reads TGCGCCAGCAGCCAGAGAGACGGTGGTCCCTACAATGAGCAGTTCTTC. The chain couples TRBV4-1 to TRBJ2-1; D unclear. The CDR3 is 16 residues long. Per germline, CDR1 MGHRA and CDR2 YSYEKL. Deletions cut 3 bases from V and 2 bases from J, with 14 bases between.

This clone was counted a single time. This CDR3 is CASSQVPDRLHNYGYTF. The CDR3 coding sequence is TGCGCCAGCAGCCAAGTTCCGGACAGACTCCATAACTATGGCTACACCTTC. This chain uses TRBV4-1 with TRBJ1-2; D might be TRBD1 (6 bases). Per the germline V gene, CDR1 is MGHRA and CDR2 is YSYEKL. Between the trimmed V and J ends, which lost 1 base and 1 base, there was a span of 16 bases. CDR3 length: 17 amino acids.

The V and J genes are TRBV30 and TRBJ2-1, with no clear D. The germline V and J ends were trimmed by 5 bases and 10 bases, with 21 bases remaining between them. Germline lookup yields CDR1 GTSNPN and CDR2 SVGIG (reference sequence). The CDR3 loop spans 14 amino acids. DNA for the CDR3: TGTGCCTGGTCGAACAGTCCCGGGTCACCGGAGCAGTTCTTC. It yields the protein CAWSNSPGSPEQFF.